The 4 T cell receptor beta chains below come from one sample, sequenced in a study of T-cell reconstitution after alpha-beta-depleted transplantation in children (dated by TCRdb to between 2015 and 2016). The library was prepared using PCR. For sequencing, an Illumina HiSeq 2500 was employed. TCR library preparation used molecular barcoding, with unique molecular identifiers applied to normalize quantification of the TCRbeta repertoire. TCRdb trimmed the raw reads at Q25, called clones with MiXCR and kept productive beta chains. When rows share a CDR3 protein, they turn into one entry using the most common DNA and genes. This sample gives around 530,000 distinct CDR3 sequences in total; about 33% of them show up just once. The ten largest clonotypes hold around 2.5% of the sample. The sequencing used PBMCs from the stem cell graft donor, collected from the stem cell graft. Source of these receptors: a human donor who donated a stem cell graft to a child with aplastic anemia.

The chain recombines TRBV20-1 with TRBJ1-2, with a weak D call TRBD1 (5 bases). The CDR3 has 15 amino acids. Germline loops: CDR1 DFQATT, CDR2 SNEGSKA (reference sequence). The V and J ends lost 0 bases and 0 bases respectively, with 11 bases between them. CDR3: CSARDLRGPNYGYTF. In DNA form, the CDR3 reads TGCAGTGCTAGAGATCTTAGGGGCCCTAACTATGGCTACACCTTC.

This chain connects TRBV7-8 to TRBJ2-5; D gene ambiguous. Trimming removed 1 base at V and 2 bases at J, with 11 bases between. Germline CDR1 is SGHVS and CDR2 is FQNEAQ. The CDR3 sequence is 15 residues long. CDR3 bases: TGTGCCAGCAGCTTAGGTGGTCTCAGTCAAGAGACCCAGTACTTC. Its protein product is CASSLGGLSQETQYF.

The chain employs TRBV6-1 and TRBJ2-1; 13 bases are a match to TRBD2. V was pared by 1 base and J by 0 bases, with 6 bases of the junction left unmatched. Germline V gives CDR1 MNHNS, CDR2 SASEGT. The CDR3 extends over 19 amino acids. The CDR3 DNA is TGTGCCAGCAGTGAAGACGGGACTAGCGGGGCGAGCTCCTACAATGAGCAGTTCTTC. Its translation: CASSEDGTSGASSYNEQFF.

This clonotype was detected only a few times. The chain is built from TRBV5-5 and TRBJ2-5, with a tentative D call TRBD1 (5 bases). V was shortened by 0 bases and J by 3 bases, with 12 bases between the two germline ends. Germline values: CDR1 SGHKS, CDR2 YYEKEE (reference sequence). The CDR3 length is 15 residues. CDR3 nucleotides: TGTGCCAGCAGCTTGGGATTAGGGGCAGAAGAGACCCAGTACTTC. This encodes CASSLGLGAEETQYF.